This is a list of T cell receptor beta chains from one sample in a study of cytomegalovirus exposure and HLA in healthy donors. Measured with immunoSEQ multiplex PCR; TCRdb has only the in-frame clones, and not every one. The sample has 150,000 to 200,000 clones; 8.5% to 10% are singletons. Sequenced: PBMCs. The receptors come from a woman between 25 and 40 years old in good health and CMV-seropositive. The CDR3 runs from the conserved cysteine through the conserved F or W. D genes are given only for firm matches. A clone size is listed for some rows: how often the clone was seen (once, few, many), or a class if it is expanded.

D gene: TRBD2
V gene: TRBV2
CDR3 length: 15
clone size: NA
J gene: TRBJ2-7
CDR3 DNA: TGTGCCAGCAGTGATTCAGAGGGCGGGGGGAACGAGCAGTACTTC
CDR3 protein: CASSDSEGGGNEQYF

D gene: NA
V gene: TRBV4-1
CDR3 length: 13
clone size: few
J gene: TRBJ1-5
CDR3 DNA: TGCGCCAGCAGCCAAGTCAGAAATCAGCCCCAGCATTTT
CDR3 protein: CASSQVRNQPQHF

D gene: NA
V gene: TRBV27
CDR3 length: 16
clone size: few
J gene: TRBJ2-5
CDR3 DNA: TGTGCCAGCAGTACCAGGGGTTGGCCAGTCCAAGAGACCCAGTACTTC
CDR3 protein: CASSTRGWPVQETQYF

D gene: NA
V gene: TRBV25-1
CDR3 length: 13
clone size: NA
J gene: TRBJ2-7
CDR3 DNA: TGTGCCAGCACCAAAGGGGCCTCCTACGAGCAGTACTTC
CDR3 protein: CASTKGASYEQYF

D gene: TRBD2
V gene: TRBV27
CDR3 length: 16
clone size: few
J gene: TRBJ2-1
CDR3 DNA: TGTGCCAGCAATCGCGGAGCGGGGCCTCCCTACAATGAGCAGTTCTTC
CDR3 protein: CASNRGAGPPYNEQFF

D gene: TRBD2
V gene: TRBV5-4
CDR3 length: 15
clone size: few
J gene: TRBJ2-1
CDR3 DNA: TGTGCCAGCAGCGCCAAGCGGGAGGCGTACAATGAGCAGTTCTTC
CDR3 protein: CASSAKREAYNEQFF

D gene: NA
V gene: TRBV7-9
CDR3 length: 14
clone size: NA
J gene: TRBJ2-3
CDR3 DNA: TGTGCCAGGAGTGATTCCCGGAGCACAGATACGCAGTATTTT
CDR3 protein: CARSDSRSTDTQYF

D gene: TRBD2
V gene: TRBV5-1
CDR3 length: 15
clone size: few
J gene: TRBJ2-1
CDR3 DNA: TGCGCCAGCAGCTTGCAGGGAGGGATATTGGATGAGCAGTTCTTC
CDR3 protein: CASSLQGGILDEQFF

D gene: TRBD2
V gene: TRBV6-1
CDR3 length: 15
clone size: many
J gene: TRBJ2-3
CDR3 DNA: TGTGCCAGCAGCCGGACTAGCGGGAGCCCAGATACGCAGTATTTT
CDR3 protein: CASSRTSGSPDTQYF

D gene: TRBD2
V gene: TRBV11-2
CDR3 length: 16
clone size: few
J gene: TRBJ2-1
CDR3 DNA: TGTGCCAGCAGCTTAGGCCGCGGGAGCTCCTACAATGAGCAGTTCTTC
CDR3 protein: CASSLGRGSSYNEQFF

D gene: TRBD2
V gene: TRBV5-5
CDR3 length: 16
clone size: NA
J gene: TRBJ2-2
CDR3 DNA: TGTGCCAGCAGCGGGGGACTAGGCTCCTACACCGGGGAGCTGTTTTTT
CDR3 protein: CASSGGLGSYTGELFF

D gene: NA
V gene: TRBV6-5
CDR3 length: 15
clone size: few
J gene: TRBJ2-1
CDR3 DNA: TGTGCCAGCTTCTCGAGCGGAAACTCCTACAATGAGCAGTTCTTC
CDR3 protein: CASFSSGNSYNEQFF

D gene: TRBD1
V gene: TRBV7-9
CDR3 length: 15
clone size: few
J gene: TRBJ1-1
CDR3 DNA: TGTGCCAGCAGCCCAGAATACAGGGGGGACACTGAAGCTTTCTTT
CDR3 protein: CASSPEYRGDTEAFF

D gene: NA
V gene: TRBV29-1
CDR3 length: 14
clone size: NA
J gene: TRBJ2-1
CDR3 DNA: TGCAGCGTTGAGGGGCCTGGCCCCTCGAATGAGCAGTTCTTC
CDR3 protein: CSVEGPGPSNEQFF

D gene: NA
V gene: TRBV10-3
CDR3 length: 13
clone size: few
J gene: TRBJ2-1
CDR3 DNA: TGTGCCATCAGTGACAGGTCCTACAATGAGCAGTTCTTC
CDR3 protein: CAISDRSYNEQFF

D gene: TRBD1
V gene: TRBV29-1
CDR3 length: 11
clone size: few
J gene: TRBJ2-7
CDR3 DNA: TGCAGCGTGGGACAGGGACGGTGGCAGTACTTC
CDR3 protein: CSVGQGRWQYF

D gene: NA
V gene: TRBV9
CDR3 length: 13
clone size: NA
J gene: TRBJ2-3
CDR3 DNA: TGTGCCAGCAGCGTAGGGAGGTCCGATACGCAGTATTTT
CDR3 protein: CASSVGRSDTQYF

D gene: TRBD1
V gene: TRBV5-6
CDR3 length: 15
clone size: few
J gene: TRBJ1-4
CDR3 DNA: TGTGCCAGCAGCCGTTCGGACAGGGAGAATGAAAAACTGTTTTTT
CDR3 protein: CASSRSDRENEKLFF

D gene: TRBD1
V gene: TRBV27
CDR3 length: 13
clone size: NA
J gene: TRBJ2-7
CDR3 DNA: TGTGCCAGCAAGGGACAGGCCTCCTACGAGCAGTACTTC
CDR3 protein: CASKGQASYEQYF

D gene: NA
V gene: TRBV10-1
CDR3 length: 14
clone size: NA
J gene: TRBJ2-1
CDR3 DNA: TGCGCCAGCAGTGAATCTCAGGGTTTCGATGAGCAGTTCTTC
CDR3 protein: CASSESQGFDEQFF

D gene: TRBD2
V gene: TRBV4-1
CDR3 length: 15
clone size: few
J gene: TRBJ2-4
CDR3 DNA: TGCGCCAGCAGGGAAGGACTAGCGAGCGGGAACATTCAGTACTTC
CDR3 protein: CASREGLASGNIQYF

D gene: NA
V gene: TRBV2
CDR3 length: 15
clone size: few
J gene: TRBJ1-3
CDR3 DNA: TGTGCCAGCAGTGTAACGGACAGCTCTGGAAACACCATATATTTT
CDR3 protein: CASSVTDSSGNTIYF

D gene: TRBD2
V gene: TRBV29-1
CDR3 length: 18
clone size: few
J gene: TRBJ2-3
CDR3 DNA: TGCAGCGTGTCCCATTCGGGGGGAGGGACGGGTTCGGGGGATACGCAGTATTTT
CDR3 protein: CSVSHSGGGTGSGDTQYF

D gene: TRBD2
V gene: TRBV10-3
CDR3 length: 16
clone size: NA
J gene: TRBJ2-3
CDR3 DNA: TGTGCCATCAGTGAACTCGGGAGGGGGGGCACAGATACGCAGTATTTT
CDR3 protein: CAISELGRGGTDTQYF

D gene: TRBD1
V gene: TRBV15
CDR3 length: 15
clone size: NA
J gene: TRBJ1-3
CDR3 DNA: TGTGCCACCAGCGTGACAGGGACCTCTGGAAACACCATATATTTT
CDR3 protein: CATSVTGTSGNTIYF

D gene: NA
V gene: TRBV7-8
CDR3 length: 15
clone size: few
J gene: TRBJ1-4
CDR3 DNA: TGTGCCAGCAGCTTAGCGGGGGGGGCTCGCGAAAAACTGTTTTTT
CDR3 protein: CASSLAGGAREKLFF

D gene: NA
V gene: TRBV15
CDR3 length: 15
clone size: few
J gene: TRBJ1-1
CDR3 DNA: TGTGCCACCAGCAGAGATTCCGGAGCGGACACTGAAGCTTTCTTT
CDR3 protein: CATSRDSGADTEAFF

D gene: NA
V gene: TRBV6-1
CDR3 length: 13
clone size: few
J gene: TRBJ1-5
CDR3 DNA: TGTGCCAGCACTCGGGGTAGCAATCAGCCCCAGCATTTT
CDR3 protein: CASTRGSNQPQHF

D gene: NA
V gene: TRBV4-1
CDR3 length: 15
clone size: few
J gene: TRBJ2-5
CDR3 DNA: TGCGCCAGCAGCCCAAGGGACCAAGGGGGAGAGACCCAGTACTTC
CDR3 protein: CASSPRDQGGETQYF

D gene: NA
V gene: TRBV7-9
CDR3 length: 14
clone size: NA
J gene: TRBJ2-7
CDR3 DNA: TGTGCCAGCAGCTTAGGCGCAGGACACTACGAGCAGTACTTC
CDR3 protein: CASSLGAGHYEQYF

D gene: TRBD1
V gene: TRBV9
CDR3 length: 15
clone size: few
J gene: TRBJ1-1
CDR3 DNA: TGTGCCAGCAGCGTAAGCGGTATCAGGGGGCCTGAAGCTTTCTTT
CDR3 protein: CASSVSGIRGPEAFF

D gene: TRBD1
V gene: TRBV6-1
CDR3 length: 15
clone size: few
J gene: TRBJ2-5
CDR3 DNA: TGTGCCAGCAGTGAAATTGGGACAGGGCAAGAGACCCAGTACTTC
CDR3 protein: CASSEIGTGQETQYF

D gene: TRBD1
V gene: TRBV5-6
CDR3 length: 17
clone size: NA
J gene: TRBJ2-1
CDR3 DNA: TGTGCCAGCAGCTTGAATGTCGGGACAGTCTCCTACAATGAGCAGTTCTTC
CDR3 protein: CASSLNVGTVSYNEQFF

D gene: NA
V gene: TRBV19
CDR3 length: 18
clone size: few
J gene: TRBJ2-7
CDR3 DNA: TGTGCCAGTAGTACCCGGGACTTGCCCTCTTCAAGCTCCTACGAGCAGTACTTC
CDR3 protein: CASSTRDLPSSSSYEQYF

D gene: TRBD1
V gene: TRBV6-6
CDR3 length: 13
clone size: few
J gene: TRBJ1-2
CDR3 DNA: TGTGCCAGCAGTGACCAGGGGGACTATGGCTACACCTTC
CDR3 protein: CASSDQGDYGYTF

D gene: NA
V gene: TRBV6-6
CDR3 length: 15
clone size: NA
J gene: TRBJ1-5
CDR3 DNA: TGTGCCAGCAGTTCTCCGGGGGGCCCCGGGCAGCCCCAGCATTTT
CDR3 protein: CASSSPGGPGQPQHF

D gene: TRBD2
V gene: TRBV29-1
CDR3 length: 16
clone size: NA
J gene: TRBJ2-7
CDR3 DNA: TGCAGCGTTTCGCCATGGGGCGGGGGAAGCTTTTACGAGCAGTACTTC
CDR3 protein: CSVSPWGGGSFYEQYF

D gene: TRBD1
V gene: TRBV19
CDR3 length: 16
clone size: NA
J gene: TRBJ1-3
CDR3 DNA: TGTGCCAGTAGTATCATCCGACAGGGTGATGGAAACACCATATATTTT
CDR3 protein: CASSIIRQGDGNTIYF

D gene: NA
V gene: TRBV1
CDR3 length: 15
clone size: few
J gene: TRBJ1-2
CDR3 DNA: TGCACCAGCAGCCAAGACTGGTTTAGTGGCTATGGCTACACCTTC
CDR3 protein: CTSSQDWFSGYGYTF

D gene: NA
V gene: TRBV7-8
CDR3 length: 13
clone size: few
J gene: TRBJ2-3
CDR3 DNA: TGTGCCAGCAGCTTACCCCGTGAGGATACGCAGTATTTT
CDR3 protein: CASSLPREDTQYF

D gene: NA
V gene: TRBV6-5
CDR3 length: 14
clone size: few
J gene: TRBJ1-2
CDR3 DNA: TGTGCCAGCAGTTACTCGGGACATGGTTATGGCTACACCTTC
CDR3 protein: CASSYSGHGYGYTF

D gene: TRBD1
V gene: TRBV9
CDR3 length: 17
clone size: NA
J gene: TRBJ2-1
CDR3 DNA: TGTGCCAGCAGCGTAGCGACAGGGCAGAGCTCCTACAATGAGCAGTTCTTC
CDR3 protein: CASSVATGQSSYNEQFF

D gene: TRBD2
V gene: TRBV7-2
CDR3 length: 18
clone size: NA
J gene: TRBJ2-3
CDR3 DNA: TGTGCCAGCAGCTTTGGTGGACTAGCGGGAGGAGTGGCAGATACGCAGTATTTT
CDR3 protein: CASSFGGLAGGVADTQYF

D gene: NA
V gene: TRBV27
CDR3 length: 13
clone size: few
J gene: TRBJ1-2
CDR3 DNA: TGTGCCAGCAGTTTCGGCAGGGACTATGGCTACACCTTC
CDR3 protein: CASSFGRDYGYTF

D gene: NA
V gene: TRBV14
CDR3 length: 15
clone size: few
J gene: TRBJ2-1
CDR3 DNA: TGTGCCAGCAGCTCCAGCGTTGACTCCTACAATGAGCAGTTCTTC
CDR3 protein: CASSSSVDSYNEQFF

D gene: NA
V gene: TRBV29-1
CDR3 length: 14
clone size: NA
J gene: TRBJ2-2
CDR3 DNA: TGCAGCGTTGGGGCAGGGACGAACACCGGGGAGCTGTTTTTT
CDR3 protein: CSVGAGTNTGELFF

D gene: TRBD2
V gene: TRBV6-1
CDR3 length: 14
clone size: NA
J gene: TRBJ2-1
CDR3 DNA: TGTGCCAGCAGAGGTAGCGGGAGAGGTAATGAGCAGTTCTTC
CDR3 protein: CASRGSGRGNEQFF

D gene: NA
V gene: TRBV12-5
CDR3 length: 11
clone size: NA
J gene: TRBJ2-7
CDR3 DNA: TGTGCTAGTGTCACGAGGGGGAAGCAGTACTTC
CDR3 protein: CASVTRGKQYF

D gene: TRBD2
V gene: TRBV5-1
CDR3 length: 16
clone size: NA
J gene: TRBJ2-5
CDR3 DNA: TGCGCCAGCAGCTTGGCGGGGAGCGGGAGCCAAGAGACCCAGTACTTC
CDR3 protein: CASSLAGSGSQETQYF

D gene: NA
V gene: TRBV2
CDR3 length: 14
clone size: NA
J gene: TRBJ1-5
CDR3 DNA: TGTGCCAGCGGGGAAGCGGCAACCGCTCAGCCCCAGCATTTT
CDR3 protein: CASGEAATAQPQHF

D gene: TRBD2
V gene: TRBV5-8
CDR3 length: 15
clone size: few
J gene: TRBJ2-7
CDR3 DNA: TGTGCCAGCAGCTTGGAACTAGCGGGAGCGAACGAGCAGTACTTC
CDR3 protein: CASSLELAGANEQYF

D gene: NA
V gene: TRBV5-4
CDR3 length: 17
clone size: NA
J gene: TRBJ1-2
CDR3 DNA: TGTGCCAGCACCTCTGGGGGGGGGCGGCCGTCTAACTATGGCTACACCTTC
CDR3 protein: CASTSGGGRPSNYGYTF

D gene: TRBD2
V gene: TRBV30
CDR3 length: 16
clone size: NA
J gene: TRBJ2-2
CDR3 DNA: TGTGCCTGGAGTGTACTAGCGGGAGTGAACACCGGGGAGCTGTTTTTT
CDR3 protein: CAWSVLAGVNTGELFF

D gene: NA
V gene: TRBV18
CDR3 length: 15
clone size: few
J gene: TRBJ1-2
CDR3 DNA: TGTGCCAGCTCACCCCATCCGCGGGGGGCCAGTGGCTACACCTTC
CDR3 protein: CASSPHPRGASGYTF

D gene: NA
V gene: TRBV28
CDR3 length: 14
clone size: few
J gene: TRBJ1-2
CDR3 DNA: TGTGCCAGCGGGCAGCCCCCGTCCTTCTATGGCTACACCTTC
CDR3 protein: CASGQPPSFYGYTF

D gene: TRBD1
V gene: TRBV19
CDR3 length: 14
clone size: NA
J gene: TRBJ1-4
CDR3 DNA: TGTGCCAGTAGTACCAACAGGGGTCGCGAAAAACTGTTTTTT
CDR3 protein: CASSTNRGREKLFF

D gene: NA
V gene: TRBV7-2
CDR3 length: 14
clone size: few
J gene: TRBJ2-1
CDR3 DNA: TGTGCCAGCAGCAGCCCGACGACGAGGAATGAGCAGTTCTTC
CDR3 protein: CASSSPTTRNEQFF

D gene: TRBD1
V gene: TRBV6-1
CDR3 length: 15
clone size: few
J gene: TRBJ2-2
CDR3 DNA: TGTGCCAGCAGTTCGTCCCGGGACAGGGCCGGGGAGCTGTTTTTT
CDR3 protein: CASSSSRDRAGELFF

D gene: NA
V gene: TRBV30
CDR3 length: 13
clone size: few
J gene: TRBJ1-5
CDR3 DNA: TGTGCCTGGAAAGTTAGGGGGGGACAGCCCCAGCATTTT
CDR3 protein: CAWKVRGGQPQHF

D gene: NA
V gene: TRBV12-2
CDR3 length: 18
clone size: NA
J gene: TRBJ2-1
CDR3 DNA: TGTGCAAGTCGCTTAGCGTGGATAGCGCCGAGCTCCTACAATGAGCAGTTCTTC
CDR3 protein: CASRLAWIAPSSYNEQFF